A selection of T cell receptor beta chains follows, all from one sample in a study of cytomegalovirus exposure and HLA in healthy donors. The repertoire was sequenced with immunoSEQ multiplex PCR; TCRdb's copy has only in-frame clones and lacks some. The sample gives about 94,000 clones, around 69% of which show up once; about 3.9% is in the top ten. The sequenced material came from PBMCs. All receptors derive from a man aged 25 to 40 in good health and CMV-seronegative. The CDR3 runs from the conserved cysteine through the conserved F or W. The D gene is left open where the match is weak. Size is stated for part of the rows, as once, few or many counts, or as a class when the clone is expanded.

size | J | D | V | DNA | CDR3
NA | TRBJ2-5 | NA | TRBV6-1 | TGTGCCAGCAGTAGGAGCCAAGAGACCCAGTACTTC | CASSRSQETQYF
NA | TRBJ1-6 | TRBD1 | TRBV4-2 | TGTGCCAGCAGCCAAGATCGGACCGGGACAGACTCACCCCTCCACTTT | CASSQDRTGTDSPLHF
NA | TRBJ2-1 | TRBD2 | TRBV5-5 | TGTGCCAGCAGCTTGGGGATTAGCGGGAGGTTAGGTGAGCAGTTCTTC | CASSLGISGRLGEQFF
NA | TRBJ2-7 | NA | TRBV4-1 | TGCGCCAGCAGCCAGCCCGGGAACTACGAGCAGTACTTC | CASSQPGNYEQYF
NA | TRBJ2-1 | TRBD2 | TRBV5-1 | TGCGCCAGCAGCTGGGCTAGCGGCCACAATGAGCAGTTCTTC | CASSWASGHNEQFF
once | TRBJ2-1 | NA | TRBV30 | TGTGCCTGGAGTCCGGGACACCATGAGCAGTTCTTC | CAWSPGHHEQFF
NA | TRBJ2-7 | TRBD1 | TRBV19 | TGTGCCAGTACCCGGACAGGGGGAGGATACGAGCAGTACTTC | CASTRTGGGYEQYF
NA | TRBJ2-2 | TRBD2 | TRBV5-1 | TGCGCCAGCAGCTTGGCCGGCGGGGGGAACACCGGGGAGCTGTTTTTT | CASSLAGGGNTGELFF
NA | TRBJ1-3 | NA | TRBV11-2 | TGTGCCAGCAGCTCGGGGTACTCTGGAAACACCATATATTTT | CASSSGYSGNTIYF
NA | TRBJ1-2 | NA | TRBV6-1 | TGTGCCAGCAGTCCGACAGGAGACGATGGCTACACCTTC | CASSPTGDDGYTF
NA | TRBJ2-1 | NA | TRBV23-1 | TGCGCCAGCAGAAACAGGGTGCGGGGGTTTTTCGCAGGTTTCCTCGAAAACAATGAGCAGTTCTTC | CASRNRVRGFFAGFLENNEQFF
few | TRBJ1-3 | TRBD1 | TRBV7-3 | TGTGCCAGCATGGACAGGGGGCCTAGAAACACCATATATTTT | CASMDRGPRNTIYF
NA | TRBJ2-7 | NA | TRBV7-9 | TGTTCCAGCAGCTTAGGGCCGTTTCGCTACGAGCAGTACTTC | CSSSLGPFRYEQYF
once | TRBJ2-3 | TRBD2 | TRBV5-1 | TGCGCCAGCAGCCTAGCCCCGGGACTAGCGGGAGGAGGCACAGATACGCAGTATTTT | CASSLAPGLAGGGTDTQYF
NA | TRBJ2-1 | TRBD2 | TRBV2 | TGTGCCAGCAGGGATCGGGCGGGGGGGAACAATGAGCAGTTCTTC | CASRDRAGGNNEQFF
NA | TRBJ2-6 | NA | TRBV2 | TGTGCCAGCAGGGGGGCGCGGGACAGCATCTCTGGGGCCAACGTCCTGACTTTC | CASRGARDSISGANVLTF
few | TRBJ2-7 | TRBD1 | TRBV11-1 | TGTGCCAGCAGCTCCTCCGGAACAGGGGGCCGGGGGGAGCAGTACTTC | CASSSSGTGGRGEQYF
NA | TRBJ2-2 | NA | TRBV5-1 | TGCGCCAGCAGCTTGGAGAGTATTGGTAGCACCGGGGAGCTGTTTTTT | CASSLESIGSTGELFF
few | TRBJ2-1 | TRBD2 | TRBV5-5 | TGTGCCAGCAGCTGGACTAGTTTGAGCTCCTACAATGAGCAGTTCTTC | CASSWTSLSSYNEQFF
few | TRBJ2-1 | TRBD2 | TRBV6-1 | TGTGCCAGCAGTACTACTAGCGGGGGATACAATGAGCAGTTCTTC | CASSTTSGGYNEQFF
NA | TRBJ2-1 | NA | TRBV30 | TGTGCCTGGAGTGTGCGGGATGAGCAGTTCTTC | CAWSVRDEQFF
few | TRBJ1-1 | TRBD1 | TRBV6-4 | TGTGCCAGCAGTCCTGAGACAGGGGAAGCTTTCTTT | CASSPETGEAFF
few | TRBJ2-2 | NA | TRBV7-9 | TGTGCCAGCAGCTTAGGGCAGGGTGCCTCCGGGGAGCTGTTTTTT | CASSLGQGASGELFF
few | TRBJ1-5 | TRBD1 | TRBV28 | TGTGCCAGCAGTTCGGGACAGGGCCGTTATCAGCCCCAGCATTTT | CASSSGQGRYQPQHF
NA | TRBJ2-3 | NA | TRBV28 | TGTGCCAGCATGTCTAGCGCCAGGAGAGATACGCAGTATTTT | CASMSSARRDTQYF
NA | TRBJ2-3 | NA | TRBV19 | TGTGCCAGTAGTATAGATCCCCACAGGGTTGTGAGGACAGATACGCAGTATTTT | CASSIDPHRVVRTDTQYF
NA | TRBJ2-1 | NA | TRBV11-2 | TGTGCCAGCAGCTTAGATACAGGAAAGCTGACCTACAATGAGCAGTTCTTC | CASSLDTGKLTYNEQFF
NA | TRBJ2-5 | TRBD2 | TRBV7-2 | TGTGCCAGCAGCTTAGGACTAGCGGGAGGGTATACGTCCGAGACCCAGTACTTC | CASSLGLAGGYTSETQYF
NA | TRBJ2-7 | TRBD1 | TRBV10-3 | TGTGCCATCTTTTCCTCCACAGGGGAGATACACTTC | CAIFSSTGEIHF
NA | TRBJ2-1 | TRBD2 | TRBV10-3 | TGTGCCATCAGTGAGTCGATGGGGCTAGCGGGAGTAAGGGAGCAGTTCTTC | CAISESMGLAGVREQFF
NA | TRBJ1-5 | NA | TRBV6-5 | TGTGCCAGCAGTTACTTGACCGGGGATCAGCCCCAGCATTTT | CASSYLTGDQPQHF
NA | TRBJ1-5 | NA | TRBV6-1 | TGTGCCAGCAGTGAACGAGAATGGGCCATCAACCCCCAGCATTTT | CASSEREWAINPQHF
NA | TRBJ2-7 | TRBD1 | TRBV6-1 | TGTGCCAGCAGACACGGACAGGAGGCCTACGAGCAGTACTTC | CASRHGQEAYEQYF
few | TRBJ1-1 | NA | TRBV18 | TGTGCCAGCTCACCACCAGGGGGGAACACTGAAGCTTTCTTT | CASSPPGGNTEAFF
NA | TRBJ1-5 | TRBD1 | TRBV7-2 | TGTGCCAGCAGTTTTCAGGGGGCCGGGCCGGGTGAGCCCCAGCATTTT | CASSFQGAGPGEPQHF
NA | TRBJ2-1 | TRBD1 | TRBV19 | TGTGCCAGTAAAGAGACAGGGAGAGAGGGTGGGGGTAGCTCCTACAATGAGCAGTTCTTC | CASKETGREGGGSSYNEQFF
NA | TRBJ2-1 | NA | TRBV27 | TGTGCCAGCAGTTTATTTATGCAGTTAAATCCCTATGAGCAGTTCTTC | CASSLFMQLNPYEQFF
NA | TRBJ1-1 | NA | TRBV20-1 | TGCAGTGCTAATCAGGAAACTGAAGCTTTCTTT | CSANQETEAFF
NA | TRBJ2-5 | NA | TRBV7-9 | TGTTCCAGCAGTTCTAGGGGAGAGACCCAGTACTTC | CSSSSRGETQYF
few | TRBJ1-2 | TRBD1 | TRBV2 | TGTGCCAGCAGGGGACCGACAGGGGGCTATGGCTACACCTTC | CASRGPTGGYGYTF
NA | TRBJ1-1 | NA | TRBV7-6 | TGTGCCAGCAGCCCTTTACTTAACACTGAAGCTTTCTTT | CASSPLLNTEAFF
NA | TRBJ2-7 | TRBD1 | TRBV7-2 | TGTGCCAGCAGCCCCCGGGACAGGGGGGCCTACGAGCAGTACTTC | CASSPRDRGAYEQYF
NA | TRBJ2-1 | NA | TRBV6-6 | TGTGCCAGCAGTTATCCCCCTGGCGGCGACGAGCAGTTCTTC | CASSYPPGGDEQFF
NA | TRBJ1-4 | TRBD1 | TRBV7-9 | TGTGCCAGCAGCGGAGGACAGGTTGGCGAAAAACTGTTTTTT | CASSGGQVGEKLFF
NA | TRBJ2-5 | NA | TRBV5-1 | TGCGCCAGCAGCTTGGGTGAGATGCAAGAGACCCAGTACTTC | CASSLGEMQETQYF